The rows below give T cell receptor beta chains drawn from one sample of a study of blood T cell repertoires in COVID-19. Sequencing was performed with immunoSEQ multiplex PCR; in TCRdb, only in-frame clones are kept and a portion is missing. Here the sample spans 80,000 to 90,000 clones, roughly 84% being singletons. Specimen: peripheral blood. These receptor sequences come from a woman aged 70-85 years with acute or convalescent COVID-19. The CDR3 runs from the conserved cysteine through the conserved F or W. The D gene is left open where the match is weak. A row's size may be missing; if present it is once, few, many or a size class.

>TRBD1|TRBV19|.|TRBJ1-6
CASSIGTGVSNSPLHF
TGTGCCAGTAGTATCGGGACAGGGGTCTCCAATTCACCCCTCCACTTT
>.|TRBV11-3|.|TRBJ2-1
CASSFDSGNSYNEQFF
TGTGCCAGCAGCTTTGATAGCGGCAACTCCTACAATGAGCAGTTCTTC
>TRBD2|TRBV2|.|TRBJ2-6
CASSSSGGAPGANVLTF
TGTGCCAGCAGTTCTAGCGGGGGGGCCCCTGGGGCCAACGTCCTGACTTTC
>TRBD1|TRBV6-5|.|TRBJ1-6
CASSELGQGRSPLHF
TGTGCCAGCAGCGAGTTGGGACAGGGGCGTTCACCCCTCCACTTT
>TRBD2|TRBV7-9|.|TRBJ2-5
CASSPRTGLVGETQYF
TGTGCCAGCAGCCCGAGGACGGGACTAGTGGGAGAGACCCAGTACTTC
>TRBD1|TRBV7-9|.|TRBJ1-4
CASSPRGGQGREKLFF
TGTGCCAGCAGCCCCCGGGGGGGACAGGGGAGAGAAAAACTGTTTTTT
>TRBD2|TRBV11-3|once|TRBJ2-3
CASSPRTSGTDTQYF
TGTGCCAGCAGCCCCCGGACTAGCGGCACAGATACGCAGTATTTT
>.|TRBV29-1|once|TRBJ2-2
CSRVPLRGTSNTGELFF
TGCAGTCGTGTGCCCCTCCGGGGAACCTCGAACACCGGGGAGCTGTTTTTT
>.|TRBV19|.|TRBJ2-2
CASSILSGATGELFF
TGTGCCAGTAGTATTTTATCAGGGGCGACCGGGGAGCTGTTTTTT
>.|TRBV6-5|.|TRBJ1-5
CASRWTASNQPQHF
TGTGCCAGCAGGTGGACAGCGAGCAATCAGCCCCAGCATTTT
>TRBD2|TRBV9|.|TRBJ2-5
CASSAGLGVETQYF
TGTGCCAGCAGCGCGGGACTAGGGGTAGAGACCCAGTACTTC
>.|TRBV28|once|TRBJ2-3
CASGNSGLRTGNTQYF
TGTGCCAGTGGGAACTCGGGACTCCGGACGGGGAATACGCAGTATTTT
>TRBD1|TRBV28|.|TRBJ1-1
CASSLGGQGNGAFF
TGTGCCAGCAGTTTAGGGGGACAGGGGAATGGAGCTTTCTTT
>TRBD1|TRBV3-1/TRBV3-2|.|TRBJ1-4
CASSQAGGNEKLFF
TGTGCCAGCAGCCAAGCAGGGGGTAATGAAAAACTGTTTTTT
>.|TRBV7-2|.|TRBJ2-1
CASSLEASLIFGEFF
TGTGCCAGCAGCTTAGAGGCTAGTCTAATTTTTGGCGAGTTCTTC
>.|TRBV2|.|TRBJ1-1
CASTRGSPEAFF
TGTGCCAGTACGAGGGGGAGCCCTGAAGCTTTCTTT
>.|TRBV2|.|TRBJ1-1
CATTYPRSQNTEAFF
TGTGCCACCACATACCCCAGATCGCAGAACACTGAAGCTTTCTTT
>TRBD2|TRBV7-9|.|TRBJ2-5
CASSLLEGGFRETQYF
TGTGCCAGCAGCTTATTGGAGGGAGGGTTCCGAGAGACCCAGTACTTC
>TRBD1|TRBV19|.|TRBJ2-5
CASSIGQGFPSTQYF
TGTGCCAGTAGTATAGGACAGGGGTTTCCGTCAACCCAGTACTTC
>.|TRBV6-2/TRBV6-3|.|TRBJ2-1
CASSLNNEQFF
TGTGCCAGCAGCCTTAACAATGAGCAGTTCTTC
>.|TRBV2|.|TRBJ1-6
CASSSGLAYSPLHF
TGTGCCAGCAGTTCTGGGCTGGCGTATTCACCCCTCCACTTT
>TRBD1|TRBV10-3|once|TRBJ1-1
CAIRGTSGTGGTEAFF
TGTGCCATCCGGGGTACTTCCGGGACAGGGGGCACTGAAGCTTTCTTT
>.|TRBV28|.|TRBJ1-1
CASSLAGGIWAFF
TGTGCCAGCAGCCTAGCCGGGGGGATCTGGGCTTTCTTT
>.|TRBV7-9|once|TRBJ1-2
CASSLQGPNYGYTF
TGTGCCAGCAGCTTACAGGGGCCGAACTATGGCTACACCTTC
>.|TRBV28|.|TRBJ1-5
CASGPMTVSNQPQHF
TGTGCCAGCGGTCCCATGACAGTTAGCAATCAGCCCCAGCATTTT
>TRBD1|TRBV18|.|TRBJ1-3
CASSPEGAAGNTIYF
TGTGCCAGCTCACCAGAGGGGGCGGCTGGAAACACCATATATTTT
>.|TRBV11-2|.|TRBJ1-6
CASSLSTYNSPLHF
TGTGCCAGCAGCTTATCTACCTATAATTCACCCCTCCACTTT
>.|TRBV18|.|TRBJ1-1
CASSEQWNTEAFF
TGTGCCAGCTCGGAACAGTGGAACACTGAAGCTTTCTTT
>TRBD2|TRBV7-9|.|TRBJ2-1
CASSPWTSHNEQFF
TGTGCCAGCAGCCCGTGGACTAGCCACAATGAGCAGTTCTTC
>TRBD1|TRBV19|.|TRBJ1-2
CASSSTGDYGYTF
TGTGCCAGTAGTAGCACAGGGGACTATGGCTACACCTTC
>.|TRBV6-5|.|TRBJ1-1
CASSFLRENTEAFF
TGTGCCAGCAGTTTCCTGAGGGAGAACACTGAAGCTTTCTTT
>TRBD1|TRBV5-1|.|TRBJ2-2
CASSFQGVEAGELFF
TGCGCCAGCAGCTTCCAGGGGGTTGAGGCCGGGGAGCTGTTTTTT
>.|TRBV5-6|.|TRBJ2-1
CASSRLLGESEQFF
TGTGCCAGCAGTCGACTTTTAGGGGAAAGTGAGCAGTTCTTC
>.|TRBV4-3|few|TRBJ2-2
CASSQEGNYANTGELFF
TGCGCCAGCAGCCAAGAAGGAAACTACGCGAACACCGGGGAGCTGTTTTTT
>TRBD1|TRBV6-2/TRBV6-3|few|TRBJ1-5
CASTPSATGRLSQPQHF
TGTGCCAGCACCCCCAGTGCGACAGGGCGGTTGAGTCAGCCCCAGCATTTT
>TRBD1|TRBV18|.|TRBJ2-2
CASSQKQGTGELFF
TGTGCCAGCTCACAGAAACAGGGGACCGGGGAGCTGTTTTTT
>TRBD2|TRBV9|few|TRBJ2-3
CASSGTSGGADTQYF
TGTGCCAGCAGCGGGACTAGCGGGGGGGCAGATACGCAGTATTTT
>TRBD1|TRBV19|.|TRBJ2-5
CASSKGQVKETQYF
TGTGCCAGTAGTAAAGGACAGGTAAAAGAGACCCAGTACTTC
>.|TRBV7-6|.|TRBJ1-4
CASSPSRQTNEKLFF
TGTGCCAGCAGCCCTTCCAGACAGACTAATGAAAAACTGTTTTTT
>.|TRBV4-3|once|TRBJ2-5
CASSLETGSQETQYF
TGCGCCAGCAGCCTTGAAACAGGGTCCCAAGAGACCCAGTACTTC
>.|TRBV7-2|.|TRBJ1-1
CASSSIWNTEAFF
TGTGCCAGCAGTTCAATTTGGAACACTGAAGCTTTCTTT
>.|TRBV30|.|TRBJ1-1
CAWSVGGGRAFF
TGTGCCTGGAGTGTGGGGGGAGGCCGAGCTTTCTTT
>TRBD2|TRBV29-1|.|TRBJ2-3
CSVMVAGGTDTQYF
TGCAGCGTTATGGTAGCGGGGGGCACAGATACGCAGTATTTT
>TRBD2|TRBV3-1/TRBV3-2|once|TRBJ2-3
CASSLQLAGGPDTQYF
TGTGCCAGCAGCCTTCAATTAGCGGGAGGGCCAGATACGCAGTATTTT
>.|TRBV7-6|.|TRBJ2-3
CASSLVQGITDTQYF
TGTGCCAGCAGCTTAGTTCAGGGGATCACAGATACGCAGTATTTT
>TRBD1|TRBV5-5|.|TRBJ2-2
CASSQGQGMNTGELFF
TGTGCCAGCAGCCAAGGACAGGGGATGAACACCGGGGAGCTGTTTTTT